This TCR beta chain was captured in a study of technical replicates of blood from a few donors (TCRdb year 2017). The library was produced with the immunoSEQ multiplex PCR assay. TCRdb mirrors the immuneACCESS table, restricted to in-frame sequences. Some clones are absent from its copies; in checked studies, under half trace to an unresolved V gene, and the reason for the others is unknown. Across this sample there are some 81,000 clones, with 90% to 95% seen only once. Of the sample, less than 0.3% falls within the top ten clones. Turning to this clone: No antigen is known for it. Base quality data are lacking; no much larger clone is found one base away.

For this chain, trimming is 5 bases at the V end and 6 bases at the J end, and the number of junction bases without a gene match is 18. The germline V gene (reference sequence) sets CDR1 to SEHNR and CDR2 to FQNEAQ. The CDR3 starts with the cysteine, ends with the phenylalanine, and has 18 residues. The kept DNA is CDR3 alone, 54 bases in frame from the first base. The sample comprised T cells isolated from PBMCs. This sequence was found in a human donor in good health. The chain couples TRBV7-9 to TRBJ2-2; TRBD2 fits 7 bases in the junction. The sequenced DNA: TGTGCCAGCAGCCACAAATGGGAGGGTAATCAATTCGCCGGGGAGCTGTTTTTT. This codes for CASSHKWEGNQFAGELFF.